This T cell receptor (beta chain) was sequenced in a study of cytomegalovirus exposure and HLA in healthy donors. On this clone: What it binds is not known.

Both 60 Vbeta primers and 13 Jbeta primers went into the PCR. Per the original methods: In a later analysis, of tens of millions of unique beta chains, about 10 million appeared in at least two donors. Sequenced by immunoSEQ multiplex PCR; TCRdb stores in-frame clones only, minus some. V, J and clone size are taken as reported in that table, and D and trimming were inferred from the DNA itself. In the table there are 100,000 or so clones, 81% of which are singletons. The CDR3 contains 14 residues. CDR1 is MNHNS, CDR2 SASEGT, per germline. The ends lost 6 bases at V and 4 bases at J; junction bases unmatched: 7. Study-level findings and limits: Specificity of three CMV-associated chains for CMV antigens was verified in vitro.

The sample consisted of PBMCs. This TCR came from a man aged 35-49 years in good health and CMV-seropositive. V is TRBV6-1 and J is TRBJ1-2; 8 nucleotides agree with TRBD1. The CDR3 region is CASRTGVDLYGYTF. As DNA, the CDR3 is TGTGCCAGCAGGACAGGGGTGGACCTCTATGGCTACACCTTC.